Shown below are 9 T cell receptor beta chains from a single sample sequenced in a study of blood T cell repertoires in COVID-19. Clones were sequenced by immunoSEQ multiplex PCR, and TCRdb holds only the in-frame ones, with some missing. Among about 300,000 clones, 85% to 90% were seen once, and the ten largest hold more than 9%. The sample taken for sequencing was PBMCs or T cells enriched from blood (not recorded which). These TCRs come from a woman younger than 35 who had recovered from COVID-19.

This chain links TRBV10-1 with TRBJ2-1, with D uncertain. Looked up from germline, CDR1 is WNHNN and CDR2 is SYGVQD (reference sequence). CDR3 size: 13 residues. Trimming pared 3 bases from V and 5 bases from J, leaving 8 bases between. The CDR3 coding sequence is TGCGCCAGCAGTGATTACAGTAACAATGAGCAGTTCTTC. Translating gives CASSDYSNNEQFF.

This chain connects TRBV21-1 to TRBJ1-6; the tabulated D call, TRBD1, remains unverified against the DNA. TRBV21-1 is described as a pseudogene. The CDR3 spans 19 residues. The DNA of the CDR3 is TGTGCCAGCGGAAGCCCCGGACAGCTTCTTGACTCCTATAATTCACCCCTCCACTTT. This sequence encodes CASGSPGQLLDSYNSPLHF.

The chain employs TRBV19 and TRBJ1-6; D is ambiguous. The germline V gene encodes CDR1 LNHDA and CDR2 SQIVND (reference sequence). There are 14 residues in the CDR3. Between the trimmed V and J ends, which lost 3 bases and 9 bases, there was a span of 12 bases. The CDR3 is CASSMRGKGSPLHF. CDR3 bases: TGTGCCAGTAGTATGAGAGGGAAAGGTTCACCCCTCCACTTT.

The chain uses TRBV7-9 and TRBJ2-7; D gene unclear. The V gene's germline CDR1 is SEHNR and CDR2 FQNEAQ (reference sequence). CDR3 length: 14 residues. Trimming stripped 2 bases from V and 2 bases from J, with 10 bases between. The CDR3 bases are TGTGCCAGCAGCTTAAGAGCCTTAACCTACGAGCAGTACTTC. It is translated as CASSLRALTYEQYF.

The V gene is TRBV27, the J gene TRBJ2-1; 15 bases agree with TRBD2. From germline, CDR1 is MNHEY and CDR2 SMNVEV (reference sequence). The CDR3 spans 18 residues. Germline trimming cut 3 bases from V and 5 bases from J; bases unmatched to any gene: 8. CDR3 nucleotides: TGTGCCAGCAGTTTTTGGACTAGCGGGAGGGCGAGTCACAATGAGCAGTTCTTC. Amino acids: CASSFWTSGRASHNEQFF.

The V and J genes are TRBV30 and TRBJ1-2; 9 positions match TRBD1. The V and J ends lost 7 bases and 7 bases, in that order; junction bases with no gene match: 10. CDR3 size: 13 residues. Germline V gives CDR1 GTSNPN, CDR2 SVGIG (reference sequence). The CDR3 sequence: CAYGQGNLVGYTF. The CDR3 coding sequence is TGTGCCTATGGACAGGGGAATTTAGTTGGCTACACCTTC.

The chain joins TRBV28 to TRBJ2-2; 8 bases line up with TRBD2. The V gene end was trimmed by 7 bases and the J gene end by 5 bases; junction bases not matched to a gene: 6. The CDR3 has 14 amino acids. Per the germline V gene, CDR1 is MDHEN and CDR2 is SYDVKM. CDR3 coding DNA: TGTGCCAGCACCATTAGCGGGAAAACCGGGGAGCTGTTTTTT. This gives the protein CASTISGKTGELFF. Variable domain in full (rest from reference TRBV28 and TRBJ2-2): DVKVTQSSRYLVKRTGEKVFLECVQDMDHENMFWYRQDPGLGLRLIYFSYDVKMKEKGDIPEGYSVSREKKERFSLILESASTNQTSMYLCASTISGKTGELFFGEGSRLTVL.

In nucleotides, the CDR3 is TGTGCCAGCAGCCAAGTATGGGACAGGGGAGGAACTAATGAAAAACTGTTTTTT. Translated: CASSQVWDRGGTNEKLFF. The chain is built from TRBV4-2 and TRBJ1-4, with TRBD1 matching over 10 bases. V gave up 1 base and J gave up 1 base; unmatched junction bases: 6. There are 18 residues in the CDR3. CDR1 and CDR2 from the germline V gene are LGHNA and YNFKEQ.

The rearrangement uses TRBV28 and TRBJ1-3; D uncertain. CDR3 length: 11 residues. Trimming cost V 8 bases and J 8 bases, with 10 bases left between them. Looked up from germline, CDR1 is MDHEN and CDR2 is SYDVKM. CDR3 in DNA: TGTGCCAGCGGAGGTGGGGACACCATATATTTT. Residues: CASGGGDTIYF.